This T cell receptor beta chain was recovered during a study of shared clonotypes between healthy human individuals (dated by TCRdb to between 2020 and 2021). A note on the overall study: The cohort comprised two women and three men aged 18 to 49 years. To estimate repertoire size and how much clonotypes are shared between individuals, the study performed deep sequencing of blood TCR repertoires from a handful of healthy adults. Libraries were prepared and TCR repertoires were sequenced by different laboratories using diverse techniques, in order to increase sequencing depth and limit assay-specific biases. Leukapheresis yielded between about 0.85 and 10 billion PBMCs per donor.

General findings and caveats noted by the study authors: Because the study included a small number of donors, the genetic and exposure-history diversity represented was limited. Only blood was sampled, and tissue TCR repertoires likely differ from those in blood. Pairwise subsampling led to the expectation that sequencing depth would affect the degree of clonotype sharing among donors.

Using the deep immunoSEQ assay, multiplex PCR amplified TCR CDR3 regions from genomic DNA. Genomic DNA extracted from each cell subset was distributed evenly over all wells of several immunoSEQ 96-well plates, and each plate served as one replicate. For unsorted PBMC, roughly 330 ng of genomic DNA, equivalent to around 30,000 T cell genomes, went into each replicate PCR. Unsorted PBMC genomic DNA was sequenced across ten immunoSEQ deep assay plates. Purified libraries were measured with a Qubit 3.0 fluorometer, size-checked on a Bioanalyzer 2100, and measured again with the KAPA Library Quantification kit. Each immunoSEQ 96-well plate was sequenced on its own single-read 150-cycle Illumina NextSeq 550 flow cell. As for the original processing: Because only junctional sequences without quality scores were contained in the immunoSEQ output, filtering matching that applied to full-length reads could not be performed. To assign V/J genes and CDR3, sequences were annotated using PyIR, a Python wrapper for IgBLAST v1.9, with IMGT germline references. Reads were filtered out if the reads had weak V/J assignments (E-value above 1e-6), no CDR3, stop codons, out-of-frame junctions, or ambiguous translated residues. V3J clonotypes were defined by identical inferred V gene, J gene, and CDR3 amino acid sequence. To compute the percentage overlap between repertoires, the number of shared unique clonotypes was divided by the size of the smaller repertoire. Three approaches were used to assess repertoire richness: RTK rarefaction, the Chao1 estimator, and Recon v2.1 estimates of unobserved clonotypes. TCRdb carries this immuneACCESS record with in-frame sequences only. Its versions omit some clonotypes, under half of them owing to an unresolved V gene in the studies checked, with the rest unexplained. The DNA gave D and trimming, while V, J and clone size come from that table. This sample gives about 510,000 clones in total; 60% to 85% of them show up just once. The ten most abundant clones make up approximately 12% of the sample.

According to the germline V gene, CDR1 reads MDHEN and CDR2 reads SYDVKM. CDR3 length: 11 amino acids, cysteine to phenylalanine. Here the CDR3 DNA is all that survives: 33 bases in frame from base 1. V gives up 4 bases and J gives up 7 bases, and the segment between their germline ends measures 7 bases. The donors were healthy, HIV-negative adults with no recently reported acute infections or vaccinations. Every donor was a Caucasian adult living in Nashville, Tennessee, USA. For unsorted samples, tens of millions of PBMCs were counted and genomic DNA was extracted with the QIAamp DNA Blood Mini kit. Blood was collected by leukapheresis, and PBMCs were isolated by Ficoll-Histopaque density gradient centrifugation and then cryopreserved in liquid nitrogen vapor phase. This clone was detected only once. It has no known antigen specificity. There are no base qualities to consult, and no much larger clone falls within one base.

Specimen: PBMCs. The chain uses TRBV28 and TRBJ1-2, with the D segment identity uncertain. This sequence originates from a woman aged 40 to 50 in good health. Some clones in this sample may be carry-over from other donors' samples. In nucleotide form, the sequence is TGTGCCAGCAGTTCCCCAGTTGGCTACACCTTC. The translation is CASSSPVGYTF.